This record looks at one T cell receptor (beta chain) sequence and its context. This record belongs to a study of blood T cell repertoires in COVID-19. Study context: Specimens from acute and convalescent COVID-19 originated in the United States, Italy and Spain. In each case, the material was cDNA or gDNA derived from T cells, B-cell-depleted T cells, or PBMCs.

J lost 8 bases, V lost 0 bases, and 1 base had no gene match. The CDR3 contains 14 residues. In germline, CDR1 is SGHRS, CDR2 YFSETQ. As originally analysed: Scientists estimated how many nucleated cells there were by amplifying reference gene primers. Produced via immunoSEQ multiplex PCR; TCRdb's table is partial and in-frame only. The V and J calls and clone size come from that table; D and trimming were worked out from the DNA. This sample has about 130,000 clones, with under 85% found just once. V is TRBV5-1 and J is TRBJ1-4, with 10 bases identical to TRBD1. The sequencing input was peripheral blood. The sequence was collected from a woman aged 60-75 years with acute or convalescent COVID-19. The CDR3 here is CASSLATGGEKLFF. The CDR3 DNA is TGCGCCAGCAGCTTGGCGACAGGGGGCGAAAAACTGTTTTTT. The variable domain in full, completed from reference TRBV5-1 and TRBJ1-4, reads KAGVTQTPRYLIKTRGQQVTLSCSPISGHRSVSWYQQTPGQGLQFLFEYFSETQRNKGNFPGRFSGRQFSNSRSEMNVSTLELGDSALYLCASSLATGGEKLFFGSGTQLSVL.